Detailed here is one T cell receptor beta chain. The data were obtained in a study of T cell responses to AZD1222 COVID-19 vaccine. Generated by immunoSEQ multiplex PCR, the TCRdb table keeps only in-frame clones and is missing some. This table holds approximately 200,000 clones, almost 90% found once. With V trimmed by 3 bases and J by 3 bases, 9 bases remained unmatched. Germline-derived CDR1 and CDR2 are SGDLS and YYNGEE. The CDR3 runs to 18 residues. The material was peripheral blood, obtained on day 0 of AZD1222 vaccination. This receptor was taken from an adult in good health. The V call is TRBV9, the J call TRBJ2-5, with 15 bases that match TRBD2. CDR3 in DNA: TGTGCCAGCAGCGACGGGACTAGCGGGGGGCCAGGGGAAGAGACCCAGTACTTC. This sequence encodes CASSDGTSGGPGEETQYF.